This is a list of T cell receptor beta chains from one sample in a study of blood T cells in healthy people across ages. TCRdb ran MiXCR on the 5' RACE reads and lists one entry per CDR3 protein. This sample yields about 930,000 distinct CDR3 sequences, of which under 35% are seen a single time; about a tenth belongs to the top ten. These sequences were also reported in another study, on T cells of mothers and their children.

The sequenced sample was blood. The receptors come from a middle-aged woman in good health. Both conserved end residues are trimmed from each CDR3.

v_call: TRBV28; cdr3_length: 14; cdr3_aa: ASSDPLQDWGYEQY
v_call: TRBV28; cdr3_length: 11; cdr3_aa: ASRLHGAYEQY
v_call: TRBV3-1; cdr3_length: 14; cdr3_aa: ASSPGGAGSSYEQY
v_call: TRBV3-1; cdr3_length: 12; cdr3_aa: ASTNSGTTSGYT
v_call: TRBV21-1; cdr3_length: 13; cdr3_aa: ASSKGEGIGYGYT
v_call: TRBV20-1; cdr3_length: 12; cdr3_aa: SARPGLAGYTQY
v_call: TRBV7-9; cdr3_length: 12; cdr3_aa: ASSDTRGSYGYT
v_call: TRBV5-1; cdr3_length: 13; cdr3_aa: ASTLTGLVYNEQY
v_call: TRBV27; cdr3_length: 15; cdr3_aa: ASSLSSLAGNLWEQY
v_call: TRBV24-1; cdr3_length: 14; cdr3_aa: ATSDLEFAGTDTQY
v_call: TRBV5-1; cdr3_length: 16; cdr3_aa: ASSWGLAGVRWQETQY
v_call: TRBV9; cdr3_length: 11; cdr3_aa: ASSGWTDNEQF
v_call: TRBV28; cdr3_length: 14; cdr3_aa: ASSSTLGQGAFGYT
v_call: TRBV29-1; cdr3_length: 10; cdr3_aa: SVAPGQDTQY
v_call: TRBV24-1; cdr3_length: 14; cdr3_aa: ATSDLRGQGYNEQF
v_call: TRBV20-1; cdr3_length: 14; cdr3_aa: SARDAEVAGGREQF
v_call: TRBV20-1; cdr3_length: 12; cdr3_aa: SAPRDSRSYEQY
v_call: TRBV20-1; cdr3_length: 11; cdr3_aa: SARGTSKETQY
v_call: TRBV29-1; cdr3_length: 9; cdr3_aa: SVDWDREQF
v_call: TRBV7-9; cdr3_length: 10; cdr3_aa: ASSSDTDEQY
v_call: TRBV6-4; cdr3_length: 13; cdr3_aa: AGSESAGENNEQY
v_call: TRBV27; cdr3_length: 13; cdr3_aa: ANSLGQGTYNEQF
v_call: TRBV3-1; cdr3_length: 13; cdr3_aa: ASSQGTGGGETQY
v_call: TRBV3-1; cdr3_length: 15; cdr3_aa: ASSQDTGLASEETQY
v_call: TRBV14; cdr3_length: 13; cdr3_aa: ASSQDPDRPYGYT
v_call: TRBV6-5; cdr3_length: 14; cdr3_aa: ASRLGRTHSGNTIY
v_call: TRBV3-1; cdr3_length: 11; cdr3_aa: ASSQGEGAEQY
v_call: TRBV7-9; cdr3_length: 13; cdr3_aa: ASSPRGTGYGEQY
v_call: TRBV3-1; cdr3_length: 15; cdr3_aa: ASSGGWIAGVGETQY
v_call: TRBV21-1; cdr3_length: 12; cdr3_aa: ASSTLTANYEQF
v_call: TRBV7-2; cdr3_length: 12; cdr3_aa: ASSLGGAPNEQF
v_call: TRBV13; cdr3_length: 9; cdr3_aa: ASSLEPEAF
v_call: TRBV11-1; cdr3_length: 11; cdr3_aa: ASTLRGPGELF
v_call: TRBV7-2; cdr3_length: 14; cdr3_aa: ASSPGRWGGAYGYT
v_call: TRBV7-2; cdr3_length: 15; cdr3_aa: ASSSIDLTSGDGTQY
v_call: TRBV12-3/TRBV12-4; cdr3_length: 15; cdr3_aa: ASSPLPGQGWDTEAF
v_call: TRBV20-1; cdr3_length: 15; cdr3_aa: SAKKPGQGTLNTEAF
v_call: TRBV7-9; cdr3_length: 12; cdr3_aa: ASSPGEWGEAQY
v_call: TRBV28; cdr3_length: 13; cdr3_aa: ASSPRGGAGYGYT
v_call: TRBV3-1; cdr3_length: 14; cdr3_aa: ASSQEAAGGSYEQY
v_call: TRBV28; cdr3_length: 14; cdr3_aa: ASSSQGVAGTDTQY